The rows below give T cell receptor beta chains drawn from one sample of a study of early T cells in non-severe SARS-CoV-2 infection. Via MiXCR, TCRdb re-called the 5' RACE reads, giving one row per CDR3 protein. The sample has some 87,000 distinct CDR3 sequences, roughly 12% seen once. Sequenced sample: whole blood. The receptors originated from an adult who was a healthcare worker with PCR-confirmed SARS-CoV-2 infection or an uninfected control (not recorded which). The CDR3 runs from the conserved cysteine through the conserved F or W. The D gene is left open where the match is weak. Part of the rows lack a size; the others show once, few, many or a class for expanded clones.

D gene	V gene	clone size	J gene	CDR3 DNA	CDR3 protein
-	TRBV29-1	many	TRBJ2-1	TGCAGCGTTGGTGCAAGGGCATCCTACAATGAGCAGTTCTTC	CSVGARASYNEQFF
-	TRBV5-1	few	TRBJ1-1	TGCGCCAGCAGCTTGATGGCAGGGGAGAACACTGAAGCTTTCTTT	CASSLMAGENTEAFF
-	TRBV7-9	-	TRBJ1-4	TGTGCCAGCAGCTACGCAGGAGCAACTAATGAAAAACTGTTTTTT	CASSYAGATNEKLFF
-	TRBV7-9	many	TRBJ1-3	TGTGCCAGCAGCACCAACTCTGGAAACACCATATATTTT	CASSTNSGNTIYF
-	TRBV3-1	many	TRBJ2-1	TGTGCCAGCAGCCAAGATTCCCGGGAGCAGTTCTTC	CASSQDSREQFF
-	TRBV12-3/TRBV12-4	-	TRBJ2-1	TGTGCCAGCAGTTTTGGGGACAGCGGGACGAATGAGCAGTTCTTC	CASSFGDSGTNEQFF
TRBD1	TRBV6-2/TRBV6-3	-	TRBJ2-7	TGTGCCAGCAGTAAGACAGGGGTGCCTAACGAGCAGTACTTC	CASSKTGVPNEQYF
-	TRBV12-3/TRBV12-4	many	TRBJ2-5	TGTGCCAGCAGTTTATATGTAGGGGCTAAAGAGACCCAGTACTTC	CASSLYVGAKETQYF
-	TRBV12-3/TRBV12-4	few	TRBJ2-3	TGTGCCAGCAGTTTTGCGGGGGCGTTGGGGACAGATACGCAGTATTTT	CASSFAGALGTDTQYF
-	TRBV7-2	few	TRBJ2-7	TGTGCCAGCAGCTTTGAAAAGCCCTACGAGCAGTACTTC	CASSFEKPYEQYF
-	TRBV28	many	TRBJ2-7	TGTGCCAGCAGTTTACCCATACGTCGGTCCAGCTCCTACGAGCAGTACTTC	CASSLPIRRSSSYEQYF
-	TRBV28	-	TRBJ2-2	TGTGCCAGCAGTTTATGGACCAGGGACACCGGGGAGCTGTTTTTT	CASSLWTRDTGELFF
-	TRBV6-5	few	TRBJ1-2	TGTGCCAGCAGTTACTCAAACAGGGTCTATGGCTACACCTTC	CASSYSNRVYGYTF
TRBD1	TRBV12-3/TRBV12-4	few	TRBJ1-2	TGTGCCAGCAGCCCAACTACAGGGGCGGGGTATGGCTACACCTTC	CASSPTTGAGYGYTF
TRBD2	TRBV4-3	-	TRBJ2-1	TGCGCCAGCAGCCTAATCCGAGGGACTAGCGGTGGTGAGCAGTTCTTC	CASSLIRGTSGGEQFF
-	TRBV7-9	many	TRBJ2-3	TGTGCCAGCAGCTCCGGGCCTAGGTTCGCAGATACGCAGTATTTT	CASSSGPRFADTQYF
-	TRBV7-9	-	TRBJ1-6	TGTGCCAGCAGCTTGCCGACTGGTAGCTCCTATAATTCACCCCTCCACTTT	CASSLPTGSSYNSPLHF
-	TRBV10-1	many	TRBJ2-7	TGCGCCAGCAGTGAGTCGGGATACGAGCAGTACTTC	CASSESGYEQYF
TRBD1	TRBV6-2/TRBV6-3	-	TRBJ2-7	TGTGCCAGCAGGTCCGGGACAGGGACCGAGTACTTC	CASRSGTGTEYF
TRBD1	TRBV5-1	few	TRBJ1-1	TGCGCCAGCAGCTTTGGGACAGGGGGTAACACTGAAGCTTTCTTT	CASSFGTGGNTEAFF
-	TRBV7-2	-	TRBJ2-3	TGTGCCAGCAGGGACCCGGGCCCGACCTACACAGATACGCAGTATTTT	CASRDPGPTYTDTQYF
TRBD1	TRBV15	many	TRBJ2-2	TGTGCCACCAGCAGAGATCCGACAGGGGTTCCCGGGGAGCTGTTTTTT	CATSRDPTGVPGELFF
-	TRBV29-1	few	TRBJ2-5	TGCAGCGTAACACAGGGCGCAGAGACCCAGTACTTC	CSVTQGAETQYF